This T cell receptor beta chain originates from a study of control samples from healthy donors and cancer patients. Generated by immunoSEQ multiplex PCR, the TCRdb table keeps only in-frame clones and is missing some. The sample records about 150,000 clones, 85% to 95% being singletons. Sample: blood. The receptor's source is a man between 35 and 55 years old in good health.

CDR3 bases: TGCGCCAGCAGCGCCGATATGAGGGCTGAAGCTTTCTTT. This sequence encodes CASSADMRAEAFF. V is TRBV5-1 and J is TRBJ1-1; no definite D call. Germline V gene lookup returns CDR1 SGHRS and CDR2 YFSETQ. V was pared by 4 bases and J by 6 bases, with 13 bases between. This CDR3 is built from 13 residues.